Listed here are 24 T cell receptor beta chains from one sample, sequenced in a study of cytomegalovirus exposure and HLA in healthy donors. PCR primers comprised 60 Vbeta and 13 Jbeta primers. TCRdb's table, derived via immunoSEQ multiplex PCR, lists solely in-frame clones and lacks some. The top ten hold approximately 3.9% of the sample, which has roughly 120,000 clones, 74% seen once. Material: PBMCs. Every receptor here comes from a woman between 50 and 59 years old in good health and CMV-seropositive.

V is TRBV11-2 and J is TRBJ1-2; 7 bases map to TRBD1. The CDR3 totals 15 residues. From germline, CDR1 is SGHAT and CDR2 FQNNGV. V shed 4 bases, J shed 8 bases, and the junction held 13 bases outside the gene matches. In DNA, the CDR3 is TGTGCCAGCAGCTCCCAACAGGGGTTGGGGTACGGCTACACCTTC. Translating it yields CASSSQQGLGYGYTF.

The rearrangement uses TRBV18 and TRBJ1-4; TRBD1 matches 7 bases. V was pared by 3 bases and J by 8 bases, with 3 bases of the junction left unmatched. The germline CDR1 and CDR2 sequences are KGHSH and LQKENI. This CDR3 is built from 13 residues. The CDR3: CASSPDRDEKLFF. The CDR3 nucleotides are TGTGCCAGCTCACCCGACAGGGACGAAAAACTGTTTTTT.

The V gene is TRBV15, the J gene TRBJ2-1; D ambiguous. V was cut by 4 bases and J by 4 bases, with 8 bases left in between. This CDR3 is built from 13 residues. CDR1 LNHNV and CDR2 YYDKDF come from the germline V gene (reference sequence). The CDR3 loop reads CATSKYSYNEQFF. CDR3 sequence (DNA): TGTGCCACCAGCAAGTACTCATACAATGAGCAGTTCTTC.

This clone has only a few counts. V usage is TRBV27 and J usage is TRBJ1-4; possible D gene TRBD1, 6 bases. This CDR3 comprises 17 residues. Per the germline V gene, CDR1 is MNHEY and CDR2 is SMNVEV (reference sequence). V dropped 6 bases and J dropped 9 bases, with 26 bases sitting between them. The CDR3 DNA reads as TGTGCCAGCAGCCCGGGACACTCCCGAAGGTTGGAACAAAAACTGTTTTTT. It specifies CASSPGHSRRLEQKLFF.

The V and J genes are TRBV5-1 and TRBJ1-2, with D maybe TRBD1 (6 bases). The V gene's germline CDR1 is SGHRS and CDR2 YFSETQ. CDR3 length: 16 residues. Trimming pared 4 bases from V and 8 bases from J, leaving 24 bases between. The CDR3 bases are TGCGCCAGCAGCGAGTGGACAGAACTGACCCAAGGGGGCTACACCTTC. Protein product: CASSEWTELTQGGYTF.

This clone turned up a few times. V and J are TRBV4-2 and TRBJ2-7, with 7 bases fitting TRBD1. CDR1 is LGHNA and CDR2 is YNFKEQ in the germline V gene. CDR3 length: 18 residues. J lost 6 bases, V lost 0 bases, and 17 bases had no gene match. The CDR3, as DNA: TGTGCCAGCAGCCAAGATCCCCCTAGGACAGGCCCCGACGTCGAGCAGTACTTC. It yields the protein CASSQDPPRTGPDVEQYF.

The rearrangement joins TRBV11-2 to TRBJ2-7, with 8 nucleotides matching TRBD1. The CDR3 covers 15 residues. The V segment lost 1 base and the J segment 3 bases; nucleotides outside the gene matches: 5. Germline values: CDR1 SGHAT, CDR2 FQNNGV. This chain's CDR3 is CASSLVWDRNYEQYF. CDR3 bases: TGTGCCAGCAGCTTAGTGTGGGACAGGAACTACGAGCAGTACTTC.

The chain carries TRBV7-2 and TRBJ2-7; 8 nucleotides match TRBD1. Trimming took 1 base from V and 7 from J; bases not matched to a gene: 3. CDR1 is SGHTA and CDR2 is FQGNSA in the germline V gene. The CDR3 sequence is 13 residues long. The CDR3 coding sequence is TGTGCCAGCAGCTTAGGGACAGGGCGTGAGCAGTACTTC. It yields the protein CASSLGTGREQYF.

This clone was recorded a few times. This sequence joins TRBV7-3 and TRBJ2-2, with D unclear. Trimming left V 1 base short and J 7 bases short, with 13 bases between. In germline, CDR1 is SGHTA, CDR2 FQGTGA. This CDR3 region has 15 residues. The CDR3 DNA sequence: TGTGCCAGCAGCTTAAGGGCTCGGCATAACGGGGAGCTGTTTTTT. Translated: CASSLRARHNGELFF.

This rearrangement joins TRBV7-2 to TRBJ2-7; 7 nucleotides match TRBD2. CDR1 and CDR2 (germline): SGHTA, FQGNSA. The CDR3 is 16 amino acids. Germline trimming cut 2 bases from V and 4 bases from J; bases unmatched to any gene: 11. The CDR3 bases are TGTGCCAGCAGCTTAAGAGCGGGCAGCGGGGATTACGAGCAGTACTTC. Its protein is CASSLRAGSGDYEQYF.

The rearrangement links TRBV5-4 to TRBJ1-2, with no clear D. This CDR3 region has 14 residues. Germline V CDR1 and CDR2: SGHNT, YYREEE (reference sequence). Between the trimmed V and J ends, which lost 4 bases and 6 bases, there was a span of 16 bases. DNA of the CDR3: TGTGCCAGCAGCCGGGCCGGAGGGTGGGATGGCTACACCTTC. Translating gives CASSRAGGWDGYTF. The full variable domain, its missing parts supplied by reference TRBV5-4 and TRBJ1-2, is ETGVTQSPTHLIKTRGQQVTLRCSSQSGHNTVSWYQQALGQGPQFIFQYYREEENGRGNFPPRFSGLQFPNYSSELNVNALELDDSALYLCASSRAGGWDGYTFGSGTRLTVV.

The chain combines TRBV6-5 with TRBJ2-7; D possibly corresponds to TRBD1 (5 bases). The V end lost 6 bases, the J end lost 1 base, and 10 bases lay between the germline ends. Looked up from germline, CDR1 is MNHEY and CDR2 is SVGAGI. The CDR3 covers 13 residues. The CDR3 is CASRPDSSYEQYF. In DNA form, the CDR3 reads TGTGCCAGCAGACCCGACAGTTCCTACGAGCAGTACTTC.

This clone was found once. The rearrangement uses TRBV11-3 and TRBJ1-5; D unresolved. Germline CDR1 and CDR2: SGHNT and YENEEA. This CDR3 comprises 12 residues. The germline V and J ends were trimmed by 2 bases and 9 bases, with 8 bases remaining between them. This chain's CDR3 is CASSLKRRPQHF. CDR3 DNA: TGTGCCAGCAGCTTAAAGAGGCGGCCCCAGCATTTT. Drawing the rest from reference TRBV11-3 and TRBJ1-5, the complete variable domain is EAGVVQSPRYKIIEKKQPVAFWCNPISGHNTLYWYLQNLGQGPELLIRYENEEAVDDSQLPKDRFSAERLKGVDSTLKIQPAELGDSAVYLCASSLKRRPQHFGDGTRLSIL.

The chain has TRBV7-2 and TRBJ1-1; possibly TRBD1 for D (6 bases). Trimming shortened V by 1 base and J by 4 bases, and 13 bases separated the two germline ends. Looked up from germline, CDR1 is SGHTA and CDR2 is FQGNSA. The CDR3 loop spans 15 amino acids. CDR3 sequence: CASSLGRQGTTEAFF. The CDR3 nucleotides read TGTGCCAGCAGCTTAGGTCGGCAGGGGACCACTGAAGCTTTCTTT. Looking up the rest from reference TRBV7-2 and TRBJ1-1 gives the full variable domain: GAGVSQSPSNKVTEKGKDVELRCDPISGHTALYWYRQSLGQGLEFLIYFQGNSAPDKSGLPSDRFSAERTGGSVSTLTIQRTQQEDSAVYLCASSLGRQGTTEAFFGQGTRLTVV.

The gene calls are TRBV5-1 and TRBJ1-2, with D tentatively TRBD1 (5 bases). Per the germline V gene, CDR1 is SGHRS and CDR2 is YFSETQ. V was cut by 0 bases and J by 4 bases, with 7 bases left in between. The length of the CDR3 is 13 residues. The CDR3 DNA follows: TGCGCCAGCAGCTTGGCGGGGGTCTATGGCTACACCTTC. Amino acids: CASSLAGVYGYTF.

V is TRBV9 and J is TRBJ2-3; 10 bases are shared with TRBD2. V shed 4 bases, J shed 3 bases, and the junction held 5 bases outside the gene matches. The CDR3 loop spans 15 amino acids. The V gene's germline CDR1 is SGDLS and CDR2 YYNGEE. CDR3 region: CASSTAGGPTDTQYF. The CDR3 nucleotides are TGTGCCAGCAGCACAGCGGGGGGGCCGACAGATACGCAGTATTTT.

This sequence joins TRBV5-1 and TRBJ2-5; TRBD2 matches at 9 bases. The CDR3 consists of 15 residues. J gave up 2 bases and V 1 base, and 3 bases lay outside the gene matches. CDR1 SGHRS and CDR2 YFSETQ come from the germline V gene. The CDR3 DNA reads TGCGCCAGCAGCTTGCCAGCGGGGGGACAAGAGACCCAGTACTTC. Encoded protein: CASSLPAGGQETQYF.

The chain has TRBV28 and TRBJ2-7; the match to TRBD1 covers 9 bases. V shed 3 bases and J 3 bases; nucleotides not matched to a gene: 6. Germline loops: CDR1 MDHEN, CDR2 SYDVKM. The CDR3 spans 15 residues. The CDR3 DNA reads as TGTGCCAGCAGTTTTTTTGCGACAGGGGGCTACGAGCAGTACTTC. Amino acid sequence: CASSFFATGGYEQYF.

The chain uses TRBV11-2 and TRBJ1-2, with TRBD1 as a possible D gene (6 bases). Germline V lookup: CDR1 SGHAT, CDR2 FQNNGV. This CDR3 has 13 amino acids. Trimming took off 3 bases at V and 4 bases at J, with 9 bases between the two ends. The CDR3 nucleotides are TGTGCCAGCAGCTTGGCCAGGGGCTATGGCTACACCTTC. It yields the protein CASSLARGYGYTF.

The chain couples TRBV10-3 to TRBJ2-2, with TRBD1 matching over 8 bases. Trimming removed 6 bases from V and 1 base from J; junction bases left unmatched: 1. The CDR3 consists of 14 residues. CDR1 is ENHRY and CDR2 is SYGVKD in the germline V gene. The CDR3 here is CAISGTGNTGELFF. CDR3 in DNA: TGTGCCATCAGCGGGACAGGGAACACCGGGGAGCTGTTTTTT.

V gene TRBV11-3 combines with J gene TRBJ2-4; TRBD1 matches at 8 bases. CDR3 size: 17 residues. Trimming removed 4 bases from V and 1 base from J; junction bases left unmatched: 9. In germline, CDR1 is SGHNT, CDR2 YENEEA. The CDR3 loop reads CASSSDAYRGAKNIQYF. The CDR3 nucleotides read TGTGCCAGCAGCTCCGACGCCTACAGGGGGGCCAAAAACATTCAGTACTTC.

This clone occurred a few times. V usage is TRBV6-1 and J usage is TRBJ1-4; D is perhaps TRBD1 (6 bases). Trimming cost V 6 bases and J 2 bases, with 13 bases left between them. Germline lookup yields CDR1 MNHNS and CDR2 SASEGT. CDR3 length: 15 amino acids. The CDR3 nucleotides read TGTGCCAGCAGATCTCAACAGGGCACTAATGAAAAACTGTTTTTT. Residues: CASRSQQGTNEKLFF.

The V and J genes are TRBV11-1 and TRBJ2-5, with TRBD1 as a possible D gene (6 bases). The tail of the sequence fits TRBJ2-7 better, so the J call may be wrong. The germline CDR1 and CDR2 sequences are SGHAT and FQDESV (reference sequence). This CDR3 has 16 residues. CDR3 sequence: CASSQRRTVSSYEQYF. As DNA, the CDR3 is TGTGCCAGCAGCCAGCGACGGACAGTTAGTTCCTACGAGCAGTACTTC.

The V and J genes are TRBV5-8 and TRBJ1-4; D possibly corresponds to TRBD1 (6 bases). The germline V gene has CDR1 SGHTS and CDR2 YDEGEE. Between the trimmed V and J ends, which lost 0 bases and 4 bases, there was a span of 7 bases. The CDR3 spans 14 residues. This CDR3 is CASSLVQGNEKLFF. CDR3 in DNA: TGTGCCAGCAGCTTGGTACAGGGTAATGAAAAACTGTTTTTT.